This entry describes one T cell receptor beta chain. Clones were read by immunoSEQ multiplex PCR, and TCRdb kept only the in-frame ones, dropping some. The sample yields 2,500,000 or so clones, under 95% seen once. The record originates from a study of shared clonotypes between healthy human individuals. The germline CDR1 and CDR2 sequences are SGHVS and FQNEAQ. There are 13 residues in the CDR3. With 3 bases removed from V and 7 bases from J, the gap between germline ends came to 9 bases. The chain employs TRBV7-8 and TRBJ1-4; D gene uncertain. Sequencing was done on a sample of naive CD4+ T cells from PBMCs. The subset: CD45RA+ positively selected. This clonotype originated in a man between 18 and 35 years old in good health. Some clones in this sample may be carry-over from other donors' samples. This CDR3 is CASSLGNLEKLFF. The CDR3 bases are TGTGCCAGCAGCTTGGGGAACCTTGAAAAACTGTTTTTT.